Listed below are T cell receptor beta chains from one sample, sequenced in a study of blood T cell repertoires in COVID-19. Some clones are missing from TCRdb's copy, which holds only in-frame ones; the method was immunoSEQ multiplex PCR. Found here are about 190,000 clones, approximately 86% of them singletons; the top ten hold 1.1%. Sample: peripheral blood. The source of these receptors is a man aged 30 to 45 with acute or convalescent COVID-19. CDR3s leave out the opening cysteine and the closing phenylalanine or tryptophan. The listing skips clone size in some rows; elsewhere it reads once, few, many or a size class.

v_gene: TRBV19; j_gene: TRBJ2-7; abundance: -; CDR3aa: ASTGTFSYEQY
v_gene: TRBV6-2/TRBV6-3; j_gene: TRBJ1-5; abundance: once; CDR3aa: ASSRIIDRDNQPQH
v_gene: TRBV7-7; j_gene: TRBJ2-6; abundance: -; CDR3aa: ASSLTSAGANVLT
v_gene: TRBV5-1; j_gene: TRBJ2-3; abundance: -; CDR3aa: ASSSGRLAGGRDTQY
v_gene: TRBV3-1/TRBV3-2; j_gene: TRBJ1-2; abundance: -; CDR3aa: ASSRGGYNYGYT
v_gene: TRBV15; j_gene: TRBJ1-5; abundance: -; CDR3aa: ATSSTLAPNQPQH
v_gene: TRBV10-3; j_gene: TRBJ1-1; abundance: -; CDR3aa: AISEQESNTEAF
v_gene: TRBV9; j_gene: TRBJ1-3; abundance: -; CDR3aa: ASSAGGTGGNTIY
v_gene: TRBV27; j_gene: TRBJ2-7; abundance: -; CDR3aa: ASSYTTGYSSYEQY
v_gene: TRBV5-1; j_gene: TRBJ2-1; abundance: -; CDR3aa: ASSLDPGLAGYNEQF
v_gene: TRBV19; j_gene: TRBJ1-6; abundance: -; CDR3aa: ASTPRDHNSPLH
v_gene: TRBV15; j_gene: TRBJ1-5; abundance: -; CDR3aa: ATSREAGQGKRVSGNQPQH
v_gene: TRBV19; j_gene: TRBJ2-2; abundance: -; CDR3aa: ASSIRGATRNTGELF
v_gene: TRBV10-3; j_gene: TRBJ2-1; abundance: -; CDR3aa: AISGAGQGSGEQF
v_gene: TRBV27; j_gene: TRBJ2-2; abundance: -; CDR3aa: ASRTPVNTGELF
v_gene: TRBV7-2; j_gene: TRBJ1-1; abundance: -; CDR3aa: ASSPPNGGTEAF